A single sample gave rise to the 20 T cell receptor beta chains below, sequenced in a study of shared clonotypes between healthy human individuals. The assay was immunoSEQ multiplex PCR, and TCRdb's table has in-frame clones only and misses some. This table has about 2.1 million clones, about 92% appearing once. Naive CD8 cells, CD45RO-negative and positively selected for CCR7, excluded terminally differentiated effector memory CD45RA+ cells. Sequenced input: naive CD8+ T cells from PBMCs. The source is a young man in good health. Some clones in this sample may be carry-over from other donors' samples.

This chain uses TRBV7-9 with TRBJ2-1; the D gene could be TRBD1 or TRBD2 (5 bases each). V lost 10 bases and J 3 bases, leaving 25 bases between the germline ends. The CDR3 has 17 amino acids. In germline, CDR1 is SEHNR, CDR2 FQNEAQ (reference sequence). CDR3 sequence (DNA): TGTGCCACCGACCCTCGGGACCCAGTCTGGGTCTACAATGAGCAGTTCTTC. This codes for CATDPRDPVWVYNEQFF.

This chain links TRBV5-6 with TRBJ2-3; 7 positions agree with TRBD1. J lost 4 bases, V lost 4 bases, and 6 bases had no gene match. The CDR3 runs to 14 residues. Germline V gene lookup returns CDR1 SGHDT and CDR2 YYEEEE. The CDR3 spells CASSIGQAPDTQYF. CDR3 nucleotides: TGTGCCAGCAGCATAGGACAGGCCCCAGATACGCAGTATTTT. The variable domain in full, completed from reference TRBV5-6 and TRBJ2-3, reads DAGVTQSPTHLIKTRGQQVTLRCSPKSGHDTVSWYQQALGQGPQFIFQYYEEEERQRGNFPDRFSGHQFPNYSSELNVNALLLGDSALYLCASSIGQAPDTQYFGPGTRLTVL.

On this clone itself: The same CDR3 can be traced to other DNA sequences in this sample. This chain uses TRBV7-9 with TRBJ2-5, with 7 bases fitting TRBD1. Per the germline V gene, CDR1 is SEHNR and CDR2 is FQNEAQ (reference sequence). The CDR3 covers 14 residues. The J segment lost 1 base and the V segment lost 5 bases, leaving 4 bases of the junction unmatched. The CDR3 spells CASSPRDSQETQYF. CDR3 bases: TGTGCCAGCAGCCCACGGGACAGCCAAGAGACCCAGTACTTC.

Points on this clone: Additional DNA sequences in this sample encode the identical CDR3. V and J are TRBV5-6 and TRBJ1-1; D is uncertain. V was clipped by 0 bases and J by 2 bases, with 8 bases between them. The CDR3 has 14 amino acids. The germline gives CDR1 SGHDT, CDR2 YYEEEE. The CDR3 spells CASSLGRSNTEAFF. DNA of the CDR3: TGTGCCAGCAGCTTGGGGCGGTCTAACACTGAAGCTTTCTTT.

The chain employs TRBV7-9 and TRBJ2-5, with D unclear. This CDR3 is 12 amino acids long. The V gene's germline CDR1 is SEHNR and CDR2 FQNEAQ (reference sequence). Between the trimmed V and J ends, which lost 0 bases and 9 bases, there was a span of 8 bases. For the CDR3, the DNA is TGTGCCAGCAGCTTAGCTAGTGGGCCCCAGTACTTC. Residues: CASSLASGPQYF.

The J gene is TRBJ1-2, the V gene TRBV5-4; D possibly corresponds to TRBD1 (6 bases). The germline V gene has CDR1 SGHNT and CDR2 YYREEE (reference sequence). This CDR3 comprises 13 residues. Trimming removed 8 bases at V and 3 bases at J, with 14 bases between. The CDR3 sequence: CASLWGPHYGYTF. Here the CDR3 DNA reads TGTGCCAGTCTCTGGGGGCCCCACTATGGCTACACCTTC.

The chain couples TRBV14 to TRBJ1-2, with 7 positions matching TRBD1. CDR3 length: 14 amino acids. Looked up from germline, CDR1 is SGHDN and CDR2 is FVKESK. V dropped 4 bases and J dropped 8; count of bases not matched to a gene: 10. This chain's CDR3 is CASSLDRASEGYTF. As DNA, the CDR3 is TGTGCCAGCAGCCTTGACAGGGCTTCAGAAGGCTACACCTTC.

The chain links TRBV9 to TRBJ1-2; weak D call: TRBD1 (6 bases). V was cut by 0 bases and J by 2 bases, with 14 bases left in between. Germline CDR1 reads SGDLS; CDR2 reads YYNGEE. The CDR3 is 16 residues long. CDR3 sequence: CASSVVVGAGNYGYTF. The CDR3, as DNA: TGTGCCAGCAGCGTAGTAGTGGGGGCAGGGAACTATGGCTACACCTTC.

The chain has TRBV29-1 and TRBJ2-7, with TRBD2 matching 9 bases. The CDR3 totals 15 residues. Germline V gene data show CDR1 as SQVTM and CDR2 as ANQGSEA. Trimming removed 3 bases from V and 1 base from J; junction bases left unmatched: 7. Here the CDR3 DNA reads TGCAGCGTTGAGCGGCTAGCGGGATTATCCTACGAGCAGTACTTC. Encoded protein: CSVERLAGLSYEQYF.

The chain has TRBV4-2 and TRBJ1-3; tentatively, D is TRBD1 (6 bases). This CDR3 has 17 residues. Trimming left V 0 bases short and J 0 bases short, with 12 bases between. Germline-derived CDR1 and CDR2 are LGHNA and YNFKEQ. CDR3 residues: CASSQEGHLFSGNTIYF. The DNA for the CDR3 is TGTGCCAGCAGCCAAGAGGGACACCTCTTCTCTGGAAACACCATATATTTT.

This clone was detected only once. This sequence joins TRBV6-1 and TRBJ2-7; no clear D. The CDR3 runs to 15 residues. Trimming pared 1 base from V and 3 bases from J, leaving 13 bases between. CDR1 and CDR2 (germline): MNHNS, SASEGT. The CDR3 loop reads CASSEGQALGYEQYF. DNA for the CDR3: TGTGCCAGCAGTGAAGGACAAGCGTTGGGCTACGAGCAGTACTTC.

The chain employs TRBV20-1 and TRBJ1-2; no clear D gene. In germline, CDR1 is DFQATT, CDR2 SNEGSKA (reference sequence). The CDR3 contains 11 residues. V was clipped by 3 bases and J by 4 bases, with 6 bases between them. The DNA of the CDR3 is TGCAGTGCTAGGACGATCTATGGCTACACCTTC. Its protein product is CSARTIYGYTF.

This rearrangement joins TRBV27 to TRBJ2-7; 7 bases fit TRBD2. V lost 8 bases to trimming and J lost 0 bases; unmatched junction nucleotides: 10. The CDR3 totals 15 residues. Germline lookup yields CDR1 MNHEY and CDR2 SMNVEV (reference sequence). CDR3 in DNA: TGTGCCAGCGCCCTGGGGAGGGCCGCCTCCTACGAGCAGTACTTC. Its translation: CASALGRAASYEQYF.

The chain carries TRBV11-1 and TRBJ2-1; a weak D match, TRBD2 (6 bases). Trimming left V 5 bases short and J 8 bases short, with 22 bases between. The CDR3 covers 16 residues. The germline CDR1 and CDR2 sequences are SGHAT and FQDESV (reference sequence). CDR3 region: CASSPQWGEASDEQFF. The CDR3 DNA is TGTGCCAGCAGCCCCCAGTGGGGGGAGGCTAGTGATGAGCAGTTCTTC. The complete variable domain, with remaining parts taken from reference TRBV11-1 and TRBJ2-1, reads EAEVAQSPRYKITEKSQAVAFWCDPISGHATLYWYRQILGQGPELLVQFQDESVVDDSQLPKDRFSAERLKGVDSTLKIQPAELGDSAMYLCASSPQWGEASDEQFFGPGTRLTVL.

This clone showed up just once. A single base is all that separates this from a far larger clone, so a read error is likely. V and J are TRBV7-9 and TRBJ2-3, with no clear D. Germline V gene data show CDR1 as SEHNR and CDR2 as FQNEAQ (reference sequence). Trimming left V 2 bases short and J 4 bases short, with 4 bases between. This CDR3 spans 12 amino acids. CDR3 in DNA: TGTGCCAGCAGCTTACAGGCAGATACGCAGTATTTT. Translating it yields CASSLQADTQYF.

This clone is a singleton in its sample. The chain recombines TRBV29-1 with TRBJ2-1; 9 bases map to TRBD1. The CDR3 totals 16 residues. Germline CDR1 SQVTM, CDR2 ANQGSEA. J was trimmed by 4 bases and V by 6 bases; bases with no gene match: 13. The CDR3: CSVPKEDRGIYNEQFF. The CDR3 DNA reads TGCAGCGTGCCCAAAGAAGACAGGGGGATATACAATGAGCAGTTCTTC.

This chain joins TRBV19 and TRBJ2-1; 8 nucleotides match TRBD1. With 0 bases clipped from V and 6 bases from J, the junction kept 7 bases outside the gene matches. The germline CDR1 and CDR2 sequences are LNHDA and SQIVND (reference sequence). The CDR3 is 16 residues long. The CDR3 region has the DNA TGTGCCAGTAGTATAGATGTAGACAGGGGAAGCAATGAGCAGTTCTTC. As protein: CASSIDVDRGSNEQFF.

The CDR3 spells CASSPLATNEKLFF. Written as DNA, the CDR3 is TGCGCCAGCAGCCCTCTTGCAACTAATGAAAAACTGTTTTTT. V and J are TRBV5-1 and TRBJ1-4; D unclear. The V gene's germline CDR1 is SGHRS and CDR2 YFSETQ. V lost 4 bases, J lost 0 bases, and 7 bases lay in between. This CDR3 contains 14 residues.

Regarding this clone: Other DNA sequences in the sample encode the same CDR3. This chain links TRBV7-9 with TRBJ1-5, with D uncertain. The CDR3 is 12 residues long. With 0 bases removed from V and 7 bases from J, the gap between germline ends came to 4 bases. Germline V gene sequence: CDR1 SEHNR, CDR2 FQNEAQ (reference sequence). Here the CDR3 DNA reads TGTGCCAGCAGCTTAGCAGGCCAGCCCCAGCATTTT. Translation: CASSLAGQPQHF.

The chain recombines TRBV6-5 with TRBJ2-3; D is unresolved. The V end lost 8 bases, the J end lost 0 bases, and 6 bases lay between the germline ends. The CDR3 sequence is 12 residues long. Germline CDR1 reads MNHEY; CDR2 reads SVGAGI. The CDR3 bases are TGTGCCAGCTTGTCTAGCACAGATACGCAGTATTTT. Protein sequence: CASLSSTDTQYF.